This T cell receptor beta chain was profiled in a study of blood T cell repertoires in COVID-19. Study at large: Samples came from the United States, Italy and Spain, spanning acute and convalescent COVID-19. Sample material is recorded as cDNA or gDNA derived from T cells, B-cell-depleted T cells, or PBMCs.

The V and J ends lost 2 bases and 7 bases, in that order; junction bases with no gene match: 6. This CDR3 is 16 amino acids long. Germline-derived CDR1 and CDR2 are KGHSH and LQKENI. Authors' data handling: Amplification with reference gene primers provided the estimates of nucleated cell counts. Some clones are missing from TCRdb's copy, which holds only in-frame ones; the method was immunoSEQ multiplex PCR. V and J calls and clone size come straight from that table; D and trimming were deduced from the DNA. Of about 230,000 clones detected, around 84% appear once; the ten largest clones hold about 1%.

This receptor was obtained from a man between 35 and 55 years old with acute or convalescent COVID-19. Material: peripheral blood. V usage is TRBV18 and J usage is TRBJ2-1, with 12 bases fitting TRBD2. CDR3 sequence: CASSPVLAGGQNEQFF. CDR3 DNA: TGTGCCAGCTCACCAGTCCTAGCGGGGGGGCAGAATGAGCAGTTCTTC.